This record concerns one T cell receptor beta chain sequence. Its antigen is still unknown. Nothing much larger sits one base from this clone, and base qualities are not available. This sample is part of a study of cytomegalovirus exposure and HLA in healthy donors (dated by TCRdb to about 2017). For the study in its entirety: An earlier analysis of roughly 630 of the donors reported about 290 Gb of sequence data and around 120 million unique TCR beta sequences from about 180 million T cells. All discovery cohort repertoires had been generated on a single sequencing platform. Genome-wide SNP genotypes for about 65% of the roughly 670 donors were used in a later genetic analysis, which treated that subset as a discovery cohort. Among 300 to 450 genotyped donors of the cohort, an average of around 240,000 unique TCR beta nucleotide sequences were sequenced per donor, approximately 20% of them non-productive. Both class I and class II loci were covered by HLA typing, at four-digit resolution. Typing coverage varied by locus: roughly 629-630 donors for A, B, C, DRB1 and DQB1; about 520 for DQA1; around 570 for DPA1; roughly 470 for DPB1. Donor age, sex, ethnicity and CMV serostatus were compiled together with the repertoire data. A separate validation cohort of approximately 120 different subjects was used in addition to the 666-subject first cohort. Rather than drawing on any new phenotypic data, the later analysis identified candidate immune exposures from TCR beta sequences and the way those sequences occurred across donors. A later analysis re-examined previously published TCR beta repertoires from 600 to 700 donors and added high-resolution HLA genotyping to investigate patterns of TCR occurrence. The study aimed to test whether cataloging public T cell receptors could reveal signatures of past pathogen exposure. An early release covering roughly 600 HLA-typed donors comprised about 300 gigabases of sequencing data and approximately 80 million unique TCR sequences. Five DR-DQ haplotypes were handled as single units for association and clustering, since linkage in the cohort was strong. To predict cytomegalovirus infection status, the study brought together high-throughput TCR immunosequencing, statistical association of individual TCRs with disease status, and machine learning. To decide whether each TCR beta V gene segment behaved as functional or pseudogenic, an earlier analysis of 587 of the donors relied on high-throughput TCR beta sequencing. The study profiled the T cell repertoires of fewer than 850 subjects by immunosequencing and related them to cytomegalovirus serostatus. Of the roughly 400 genotyped donors, less than 90% were placed in the genetic ancestry cluster associated with self-reported Caucasian donors.

Library creation used the immunoSEQ multiplex PCR assay. For the multiplex PCR, a mixture combining 60 forward primers for TCR Vbeta segments and 13 reverse primers for TCR Jbeta segments was used. The CDR3 region of rearranged TCR beta genes was amplified from genomic DNA by a multiplex PCR assay. The amplified TCR beta libraries were sequenced on the Illumina HiSeq System as 87-base-pair reads. Under the source paper's analysis protocol: A later analysis tallied around 80 million unique TCR beta chains across the 666 repertoires, and approximately 12 million of those chains were shared by two or more donors. To remove PCR and sequencing errors, raw reads were error-corrected and collapsed into unique sequences using a nearest-neighbor algorithm that merged closely related sequences. V, D and J gene segments were assigned by aligning CDR3 sequences to IMGT reference sequences. For a sequence to be retained, at least a six-nucleotide match to both a V gene segment and a J gene segment was required. Rearrangements were classified as productive when the CDR3 lacked stop codons and remained in frame with V and J, and all other rearrangements were classified as non-productive. Following IMGT convention, CDR3 was defined as the stretch from the second conserved V-encoded cysteine to the conserved J-encoded phenylalanine. The earlier analysis of about 620 of the donors excluded sequences that lacked an unambiguous match to a single V gene segment. An earlier analysis of 450 to 650 of the donors called V segments functional above 56.7% productive rearrangements and segregating when the between-donor standard deviation exceeded 5%. A statistical classification framework was built to diagnose cytomegalovirus status from the catalog of TCR beta chain sequences. In a later analysis, V and J genes were assigned by comparing TCR nucleotide sequences against IMGT/GENE-DB human TR gene sequences. Using the TCRdist pipeline, a later analysis assigned CDR3 sequences along with most-parsimonious VDJ recombination scenarios. A later analysis defined each TCR beta chain by its CDR3 amino acid sequence plus V-gene family, and excluded reads lacking a unique V-gene family. In a later analysis, 450 to 600 highly shared, low-generation-probability nucleotide sequences were removed to address suspected cross-contamination and a sequencing artifact. In a later analysis, a clonal expansion index was calculated for each public chain from normalized within-repertoire ranks of inferred template counts. In a later analysis, generation probabilities were computed using a VDJ recombination model fitted to out-of-frame rearrangements, and the results were checked against IGoR. In a later analysis, hypergeometric tests were used to score TCR-TCR, TCR-HLA and TCR-CMV co-occurrence, with a repertoire-size bias correction applied to TCR pairs. False discovery rates were estimated in a later analysis by permuting HLA or CMV assignments 20 times. In a later analysis, co-occurring TCRs were grouped using DBSCAN, with TCRdist sequence similarity added in when clustering inside HLA-allele-positive subsets. For co-occurrence clustering, repertoires with fewer than 30,000 or more than 120,000 public chains were excluded, along with a handful of repertoires with anomalous nucleotide sharing. This is the immuneACCESS table as TCRdb keeps it, with only in-frame sequences that have V and J called. A part of the clones is gone; compared with another copy, unresolved V genes explain less than half, and the rest is unexplained. Clonal size and the V and J genes are those of that table, whereas D and trimming came from the DNA. This sample comprises roughly 180,000 clones, 82% of them detected only once. Approximately 1.5% of the sample goes to the ten largest clones.

CDR1 and CDR2 are read off the germline V gene as MNHNS and SASEGT. V and J lose 4 bases and 5 bases, and a span of 15 bases separates them. Measured from the cysteine to the phenylalanine, the CDR3 is 15 residues long. The CDR3 DNA has 45 bases and is translated from base 1. The cohort comprised 710 or so healthy bone marrow donors. At the time of sampling, every cohort member was nominally healthy, though immune exposures that went unrecorded were likely present. The donor tested CMV seronegative, placing the donor among the roughly 340 seronegative members of the cohort. A peripheral blood sample was provided by each donor, and peripheral blood mononuclear cells were used for TCR beta sequencing. The Qiagen DNeasy Blood Extraction Kit was used to extract genomic DNA from the blood cell samples. Summary of the overall study and its limitations: Because the 87-base-pair reads could not distinguish some IMGT-functional V segments, including TRBV6-2 and TRBV6-3, those segments were excluded. Several of the top co-occurrence clusters appeared to be linked to parvovirus B19, influenza, CMV and Epstein-Barr virus, according to a later analysis. Across donors, most TCR sequences were observed very rarely, whereas some public TCRs were present in many individuals. A group of highly shared sequence variants was considered likely to be a technical artifact of the sequencing pipeline. A total of roughly 160 TCR beta chains were listed by the study as associated with cytomegalovirus. Assigning TCR associations to individual alleles was difficult when HLA alleles, especially DR and DQ, strongly co-occurred. In vitro tests confirmed that a few of the cytomegalovirus-associated TCR beta chains recognize cytomegalovirus antigens. A later analysis found that TCR association rates varied across HLA loci, with DRB1 alleles showing the most associated TCRs and HLA-C alleles the fewest. It was suggested by the authors that the approach could potentially be generalized to other disease states and immunological phenotypes. In an earlier analysis of 500 to 650 of the donors, most TCR beta V segments appeared in productive rearrangements about 87% or about 30% of the time, broadly matching IMGT annotations. Linkage disequilibrium might explain the correlated functional status among segregating V segments, but an unknown experimental factor could not be excluded. The classifier was reported to diagnose cytomegalovirus status with high specificity and sensitivity in both the original and validation cohorts. A later analysis found that most CMV-associated TCR beta chains appeared HLA-restricted, with HLA associations seemingly driven largely by CMV exposure. In a later analysis, HLA-associated TCR beta chains showed more clonal expansion and lower generation probabilities than non-associated chains that were equally common. A further reported finding was that TCR beta sequences accurately predicted the HLA-A and HLA-B alleles for most subjects in the first cohort. In this cohort, only TCR beta chains were sequenced, and detectable features were limited by the absence of alpha or paired-chain data. A later genetic analysis reported fewer N-insertions in productive TCRs among donors in an Asian-associated ancestry cluster than the roughly 690-donor mean. Because HLA typing was unavailable for some donors at each locus, only the typed subset was used in association tests. At a false discovery rate of 0.05, a later analysis linked about 16,000 TCR beta sequences to specific HLA alleles. Immune exposure information for the cohort was limited to CMV serostatus. An association between a missense DCLRE1C variant and V-gene and J-gene trimming of TCR beta chains was found in a later genetic analysis and replicated in an independent cohort. Roughly uniform sequencing depth across donors was assumed in presence/absence analyses, although this assumption may not hold. Because counts were too low, roughly 16 rarely observed V segments, including chromosome 9 orphons, were left out of the earlier analysis of 587 of the donors.

This TCR came from a man between 35 and 55 years old in good health and CMV-seronegative. Sequences were obtained from PBMCs. In this chain, TRBV6-1 is recombined with TRBJ2-1, and the D gene may be TRBD1, 6 bases matching. The CDR3 reads as follows: CASSVGDILDNEQFF. The nucleotide sequence is TGTGCCAGCAGTGTGGGGGACATCTTAGACAATGAGCAGTTCTTC.